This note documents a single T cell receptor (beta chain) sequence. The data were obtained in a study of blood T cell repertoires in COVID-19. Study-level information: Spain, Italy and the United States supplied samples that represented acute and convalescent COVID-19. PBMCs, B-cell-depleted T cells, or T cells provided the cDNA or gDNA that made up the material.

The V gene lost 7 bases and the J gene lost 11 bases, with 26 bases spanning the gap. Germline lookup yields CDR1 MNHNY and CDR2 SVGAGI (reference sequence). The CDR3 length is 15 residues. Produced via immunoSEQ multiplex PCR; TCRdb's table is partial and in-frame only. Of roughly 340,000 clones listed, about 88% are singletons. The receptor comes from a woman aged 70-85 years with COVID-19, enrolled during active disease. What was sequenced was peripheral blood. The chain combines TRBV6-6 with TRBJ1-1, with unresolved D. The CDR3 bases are TGTGCCAGCACCCAAGAACTGGGCGGGTCGAGTGGGGCTTTCTTT. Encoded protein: CASTQELGGSSGAFF.